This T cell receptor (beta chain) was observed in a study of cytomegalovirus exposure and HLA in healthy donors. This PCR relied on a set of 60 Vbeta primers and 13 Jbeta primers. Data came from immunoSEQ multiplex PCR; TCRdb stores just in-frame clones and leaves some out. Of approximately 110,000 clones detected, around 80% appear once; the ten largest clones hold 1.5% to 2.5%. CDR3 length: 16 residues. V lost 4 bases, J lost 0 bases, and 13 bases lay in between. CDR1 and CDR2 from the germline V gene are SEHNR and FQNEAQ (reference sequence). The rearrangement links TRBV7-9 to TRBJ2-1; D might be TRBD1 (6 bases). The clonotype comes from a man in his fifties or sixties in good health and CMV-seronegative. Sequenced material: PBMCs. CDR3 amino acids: CASSSLTGHSYNEQFF. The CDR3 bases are TGTGCCAGCAGCTCTTTGACGGGACACTCCTACAATGAGCAGTTCTTC.